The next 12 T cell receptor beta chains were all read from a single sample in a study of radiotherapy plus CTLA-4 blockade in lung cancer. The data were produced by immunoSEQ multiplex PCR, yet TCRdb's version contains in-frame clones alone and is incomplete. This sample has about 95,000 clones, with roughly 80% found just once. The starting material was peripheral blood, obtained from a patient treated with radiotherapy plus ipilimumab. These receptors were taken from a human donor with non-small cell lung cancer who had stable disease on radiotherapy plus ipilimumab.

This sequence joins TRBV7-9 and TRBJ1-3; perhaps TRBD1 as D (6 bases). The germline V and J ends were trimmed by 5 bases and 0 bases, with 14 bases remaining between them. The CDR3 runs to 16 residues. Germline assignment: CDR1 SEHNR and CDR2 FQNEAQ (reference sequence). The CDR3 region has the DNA TGTGCCAGCAGCGAGACAGGCCTAAGCTCTGGAAACACCATATATTTT. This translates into CASSETGLSSGNTIYF.

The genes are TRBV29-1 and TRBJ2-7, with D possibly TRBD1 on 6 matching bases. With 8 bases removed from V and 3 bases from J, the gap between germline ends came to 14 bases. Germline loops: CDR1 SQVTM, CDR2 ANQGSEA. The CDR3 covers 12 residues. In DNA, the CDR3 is TGCAGCATAGAGGACAGACGCTACGAGCAGTACTTC. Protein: CSIEDRRYEQYF.

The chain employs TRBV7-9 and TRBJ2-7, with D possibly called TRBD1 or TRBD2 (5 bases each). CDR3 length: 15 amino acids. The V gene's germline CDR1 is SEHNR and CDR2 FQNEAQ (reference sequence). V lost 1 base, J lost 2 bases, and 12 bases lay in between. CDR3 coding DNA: TGTGCCAGCAGCTTAGGGGCAGGGACGACCTACGAGCAGTACTTC. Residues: CASSLGAGTTYEQYF. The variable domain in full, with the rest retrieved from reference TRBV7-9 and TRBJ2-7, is DTGVSQNPRHKITKRGQNVTFRCDPISEHNRLYWYRQTLGQGPEFLTYFQNEAQLEKSRLLSDRFSAERPKGSFSTLEIQRTEQGDSAMYLCASSLGAGTTYEQYFGPGTRLTVT.

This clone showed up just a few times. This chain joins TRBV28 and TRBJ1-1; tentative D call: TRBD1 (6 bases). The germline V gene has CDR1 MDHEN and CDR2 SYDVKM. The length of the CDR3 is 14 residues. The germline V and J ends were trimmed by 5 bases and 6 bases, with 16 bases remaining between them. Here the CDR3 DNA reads TGTGCCAGCAGTCCTTTGGGGGGCAGGGCTGAAGCTTTCTTT. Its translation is CASSPLGGRAEAFF.

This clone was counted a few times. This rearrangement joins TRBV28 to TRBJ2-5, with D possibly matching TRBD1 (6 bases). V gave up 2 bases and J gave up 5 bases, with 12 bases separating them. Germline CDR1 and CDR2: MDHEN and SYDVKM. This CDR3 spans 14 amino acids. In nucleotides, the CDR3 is TGTGCCAGCAGTTTACCAGGGGATGGGGAGACCCAGTACTTC. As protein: CASSLPGDGETQYF.

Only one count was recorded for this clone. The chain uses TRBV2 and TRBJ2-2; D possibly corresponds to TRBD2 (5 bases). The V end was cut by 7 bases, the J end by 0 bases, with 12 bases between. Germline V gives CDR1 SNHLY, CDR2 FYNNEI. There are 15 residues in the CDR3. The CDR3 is CASKTRVANTGELFF. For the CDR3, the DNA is TGTGCCAGCAAGACGCGGGTCGCGAACACCGGGGAGCTGTTTTTT. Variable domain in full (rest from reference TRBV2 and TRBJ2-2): EPEVTQTPSHQVTQMGQEVILRCVPISNHLYFYWYRQILGQKVEFLVSFYNNEISEKSEIFDDQFSVERPDGSNFTLKIRSTKLEDSAMYFCASKTRVANTGELFFGEGSRLTVL.

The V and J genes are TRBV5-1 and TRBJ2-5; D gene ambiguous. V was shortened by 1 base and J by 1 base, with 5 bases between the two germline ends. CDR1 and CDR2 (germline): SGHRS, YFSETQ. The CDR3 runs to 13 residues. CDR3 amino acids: CASSLNSQETQYF. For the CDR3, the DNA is TGCGCCAGCAGCTTGAACAGCCAAGAGACCCAGTACTTC.

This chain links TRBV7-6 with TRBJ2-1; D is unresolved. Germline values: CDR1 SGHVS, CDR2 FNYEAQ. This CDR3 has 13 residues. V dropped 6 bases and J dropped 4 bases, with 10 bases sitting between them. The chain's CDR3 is CASSLGYYNEQFF. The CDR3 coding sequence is TGTGCCAGCAGTTTGGGTTATTACAATGAGCAGTTCTTC.

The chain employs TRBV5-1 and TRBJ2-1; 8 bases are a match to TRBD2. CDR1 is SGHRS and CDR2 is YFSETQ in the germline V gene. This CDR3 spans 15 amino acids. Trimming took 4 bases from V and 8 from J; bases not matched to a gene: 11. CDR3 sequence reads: CASSKAGTSLHEQFF. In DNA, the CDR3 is TGCGCCAGCAGCAAAGCCGGGACTAGTCTTCATGAGCAGTTCTTC.

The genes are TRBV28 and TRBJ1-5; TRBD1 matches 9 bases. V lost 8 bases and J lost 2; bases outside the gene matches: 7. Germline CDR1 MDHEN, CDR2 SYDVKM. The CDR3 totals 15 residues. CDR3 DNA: TGTGCCAGCCGGACAGGGGAAAGCGGCAATCAGCCCCAGCATTTT. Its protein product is CASRTGESGNQPQHF.

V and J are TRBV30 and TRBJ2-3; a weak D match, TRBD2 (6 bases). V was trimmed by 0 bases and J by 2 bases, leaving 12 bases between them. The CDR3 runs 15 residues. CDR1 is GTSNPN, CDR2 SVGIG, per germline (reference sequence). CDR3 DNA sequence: TGTGCCTGGAGTGTGGTAGCGGCCCCCACAGATACGCAGTATTTT. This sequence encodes CAWSVVAAPTDTQYF.

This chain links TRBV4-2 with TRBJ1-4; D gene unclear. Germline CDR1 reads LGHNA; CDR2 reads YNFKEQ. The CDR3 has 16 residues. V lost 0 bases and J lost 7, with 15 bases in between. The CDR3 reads CASSQDTRQVGEKLFF. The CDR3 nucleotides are TGTGCCAGCAGCCAAGATACCAGGCAGGTTGGTGAAAAACTGTTTTTT.